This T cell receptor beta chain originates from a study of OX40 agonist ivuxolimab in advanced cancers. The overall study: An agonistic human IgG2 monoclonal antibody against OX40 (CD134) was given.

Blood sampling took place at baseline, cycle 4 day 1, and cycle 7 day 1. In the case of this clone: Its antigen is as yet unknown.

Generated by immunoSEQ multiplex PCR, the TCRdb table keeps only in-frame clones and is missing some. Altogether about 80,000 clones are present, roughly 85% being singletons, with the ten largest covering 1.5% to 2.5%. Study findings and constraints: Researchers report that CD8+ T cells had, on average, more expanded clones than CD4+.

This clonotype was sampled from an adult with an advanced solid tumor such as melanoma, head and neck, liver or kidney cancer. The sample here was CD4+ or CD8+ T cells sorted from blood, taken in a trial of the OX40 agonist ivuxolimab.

The CDR3 loop is CASSISEGGEQFF. The CDR3 DNA sequence: TGTGCCAGTAGTATAAGTGAGGGTGGCGAGCAGTTCTTC. The chain has TRBV19 and TRBJ2-1; D is possibly TRBD2 (5 bases). The germline V gene has CDR1 LNHDA and CDR2 SQIVND (reference sequence). V lost 2 bases to trimming and J lost 10 bases, with 12 bases between them. The CDR3 spans 13 residues.